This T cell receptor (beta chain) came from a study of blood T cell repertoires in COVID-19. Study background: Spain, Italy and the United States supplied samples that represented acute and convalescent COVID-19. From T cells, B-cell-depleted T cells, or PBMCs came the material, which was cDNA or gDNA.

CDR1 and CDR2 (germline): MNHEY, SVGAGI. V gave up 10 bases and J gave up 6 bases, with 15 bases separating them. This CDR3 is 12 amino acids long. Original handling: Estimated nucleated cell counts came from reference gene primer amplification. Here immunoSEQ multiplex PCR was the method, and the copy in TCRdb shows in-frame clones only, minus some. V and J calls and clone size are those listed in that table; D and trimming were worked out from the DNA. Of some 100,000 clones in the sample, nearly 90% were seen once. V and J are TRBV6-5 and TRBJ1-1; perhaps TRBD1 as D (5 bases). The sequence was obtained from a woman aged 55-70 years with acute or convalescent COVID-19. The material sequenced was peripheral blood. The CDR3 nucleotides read TGTGCCACCTGGGGCGGGGACTCTGAAGCTTTCTTT. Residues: CATWGGDSEAFF.